This is a list of T cell receptor beta chains from one sample in a study of cytomegalovirus exposure and HLA in healthy donors. Sequencing used immunoSEQ multiplex PCR; TCRdb keeps in-frame clones, though not all of them. This listing includes roughly 100,000 clones. Input material: PBMCs. These receptors all come from a woman aged 25 to 39 in good health and CMV-seronegative. Each CDR3 is given with its conserved first and last residue. The D gene is left open where the match is weak.

J	V	D	CDR3	DNA
TRBJ1-5	TRBV15	NA	CATSGRQVGQPQHF	TGTGCCACCAGCGGCAGACAGGTGGGTCAGCCCCAGCATTTT
TRBJ1-1	TRBV28	TRBD1	CAGKTGGDENTEAFF	TGTGCCGGGAAAACAGGGGGGGATGAAAACACTGAAGCTTTCTTT
TRBJ1-1	TRBV7-3	NA	CASSRYLDTEAFF	TGTGCCAGCAGCCGGTACTTGGACACTGAAGCTTTCTTT
TRBJ1-5	TRBV4-1	NA	CASSQDPGVSNQPQHF	TGCGCCAGCAGCCAAGATCCGGGGGTTAGCAATCAGCCCCAGCATTTT
TRBJ2-7	TRBV19	TRBD1	CASGRTGAAYEQYF	TGTGCCAGTGGCAGGACAGGGGCCGCCTACGAGCAGTACTTC
TRBJ1-5	TRBV11-2	TRBD1	CASSDLGGQGNDQPQHF	TGTGCCAGCAGCGATTTAGGGGGACAGGGCAATGATCAGCCCCAGCATTTT
TRBJ2-2	TRBV4-1	TRBD1	CASSDRQGSNTGELFF	TGCGCCAGCAGCGACAGACAGGGTTCGAACACCGGGGAGCTGTTTTTT
TRBJ1-4	TRBV30	TRBD1	CAGTGVGEKLFF	TGTGCCGGTACAGGGGTAGGGGAAAAACTGTTTTTT
TRBJ1-3	TRBV5-1	TRBD1	CASSFYQGVPGNTIYF	TGCGCCAGCAGCTTCTATCAGGGGGTCCCTGGAAACACCATATATTTT
TRBJ2-3	TRBV7-6	NA	CASRGGGGTDTQYF	TGTGCCAGCCGAGGGGGTGGGGGCACAGATACGCAGTATTTT
TRBJ2-3	TRBV9	TRBD2	CASSDGLAGVTDTQYF	TGTGCCAGCAGCGATGGACTAGCGGGAGTGACAGATACGCAGTATTTT